The clone carrying this T cell receptor beta chain has only one observation. The sample is drawn from a study of cytomegalovirus exposure and HLA in healthy donors. Germline V gene data show CDR1 as SGHDT and CDR2 as YYEEEE. This CDR3 contains 17 residues. The V segment lost 4 bases and the J segment 2 bases; nucleotides outside the gene matches: 13. It was with 60 Vbeta and 13 Jbeta primers that the PCR ran. Profiling relied on immunoSEQ multiplex PCR, and the TCRdb table lists in-frame clones only, not all of them. This sample has approximately 160,000 clones, with less than 90% found just once. Sequencing used PBMCs. The clonotype was recovered from a boy younger than 10 in good health and CMV-seronegative. The chain recombines TRBV5-6 with TRBJ2-7; 9 nucleotides agree with TRBD2. The CDR3 DNA reads TGTGCCAGCAGCAATGAATTCGCGGGAGGGGACCCCTACGAGCAGTACTTC. It encodes CASSNEFAGGDPYEQYF.